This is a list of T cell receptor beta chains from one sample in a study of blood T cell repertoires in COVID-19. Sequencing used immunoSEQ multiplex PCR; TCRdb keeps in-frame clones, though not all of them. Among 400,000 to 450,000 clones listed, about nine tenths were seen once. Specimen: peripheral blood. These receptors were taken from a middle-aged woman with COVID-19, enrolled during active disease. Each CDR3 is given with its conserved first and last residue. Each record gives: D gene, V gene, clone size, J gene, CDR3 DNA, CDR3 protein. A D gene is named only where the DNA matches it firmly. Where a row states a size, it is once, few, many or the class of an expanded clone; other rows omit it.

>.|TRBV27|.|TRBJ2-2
TGTGCCAGCAGTATACTAGTGCGCGGGGAGCTGTTTTTT
CASSILVRGELFF
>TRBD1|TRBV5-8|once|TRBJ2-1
TGTGCCAGCAGCTTGATCTGGACAGGGCTAAATCATGAGCAGTTCTTC
CASSLIWTGLNHEQFF
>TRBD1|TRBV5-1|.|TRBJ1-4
TGCGCCAGCAGCCCTAGGACAGGGACAACAACTAATGAAAAACTGTTTTTT
CASSPRTGTTTNEKLFF
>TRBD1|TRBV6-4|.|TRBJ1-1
TGTGCCAGCGCGGGACAGACGAACACTGAAGCTTTCTTT
CASAGQTNTEAFF
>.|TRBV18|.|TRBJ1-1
TGTGCCAGCTCATCTAGAGATATGGGACACGCTTTCTTT
CASSSRDMGHAFF
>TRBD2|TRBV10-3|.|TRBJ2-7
TGTGCCATCAGTGAGTTCAGCGGGAGAGGAAATTACGAGCAGTACTTC
CAISEFSGRGNYEQYF
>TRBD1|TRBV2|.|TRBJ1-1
TGTGCCAGCAGTCGGGACAGCCGAGGACTCACTGAAGCTTTCTTT
CASSRDSRGLTEAFF
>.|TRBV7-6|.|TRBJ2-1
TGTGCCAGCAGCTTAGCGGTAGCCGCCTCCTACAATGAGCAGTTCTTC
CASSLAVAASYNEQFF
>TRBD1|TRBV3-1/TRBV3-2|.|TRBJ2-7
TGTGCCAGCAGCCACGCCAGGGACAGCTTTTACGAGCAGTACTTC
CASSHARDSFYEQYF
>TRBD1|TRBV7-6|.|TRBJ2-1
TGTGCCAGCAGCTTAGGGGCAGGGGGAGATGAGCAGTTCTTC
CASSLGAGGDEQFF
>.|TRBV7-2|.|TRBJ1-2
TGTGCCAGCAGCTTCACAGGGAATCAAGGCTACACCTTC
CASSFTGNQGYTF
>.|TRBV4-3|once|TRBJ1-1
TGCGCCAGCAGCCTGAGAGCAGGGAACACTGAAGCTTTCTTT
CASSLRAGNTEAFF
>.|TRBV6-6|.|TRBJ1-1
TGTGCCAGCAGTTACACATTGAACACTGAAGCTTTCTTT
CASSYTLNTEAFF
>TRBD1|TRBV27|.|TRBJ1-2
TGTGCCAGCACGACAGGGAGTCATGGCTACACCTTC
CASTTGSHGYTF
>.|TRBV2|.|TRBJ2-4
TGTGCCAGCGGGTCCGCAGGGGCCGACATTCAGTACTTC
CASGSAGADIQYF
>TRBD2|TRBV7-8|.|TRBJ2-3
TGTGCCAGCAGCTTATCTATAGCGGGGGGACGAGATACGCAGTATTTT
CASSLSIAGGRDTQYF
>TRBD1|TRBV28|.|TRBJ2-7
TGTGCCAGCAGCCCGAACAGGGGGCGGTCGGGGGAGCAGTACTTC
CASSPNRGRSGEQYF
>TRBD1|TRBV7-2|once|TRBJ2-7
TGTGCCAGCAGCCCCAGGACAGGAACCTACGAGCAGTACTTC
CASSPRTGTYEQYF
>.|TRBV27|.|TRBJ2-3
TGTGCCAGCACTACCCGCGGAGGTGGGGATACGCAGTATTTT
CASTTRGGGDTQYF
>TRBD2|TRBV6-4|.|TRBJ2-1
TGTGCCAGCAGTGACTGGTGTCTAGCGGGAGGGCCGGGTTACAATGAGCAGTTCTTC
CASSDWCLAGGPGYNEQFF
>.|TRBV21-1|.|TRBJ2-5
TGTGCCAGCAACCCCGGGACAGGGCCCGCATCGGGGACCCAGTACTTC
CASNPGTGPASGTQYF
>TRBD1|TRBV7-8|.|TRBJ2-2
TGTGCCAGCAGCGCGGACAGGGGGACCGGGGAGCTGTTTTTT
CASSADRGTGELFF
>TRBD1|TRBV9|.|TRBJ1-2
TGTGCCAGCAGCGCGGGGGACAGGGTCTCCTATGGCTACACCTTC
CASSAGDRVSYGYTF
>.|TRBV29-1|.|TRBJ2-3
TGCAGCGTTTTTATAGGCGGAAGCACAGATACGCAGTATTTT
CSVFIGGSTDTQYF
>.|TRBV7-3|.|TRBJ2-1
TGTGCCAGCAGCTTAACCTTATACAATGAGCAGTTCTTC
CASSLTLYNEQFF
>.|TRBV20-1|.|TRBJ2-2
TGCAGTGCTGACCGAGGAGGGGAGCTGTTTTTT
CSADRGGELFF
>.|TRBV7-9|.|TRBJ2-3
TGTGCCAGCAGCTTTAGGGGGCCGGAGGGAGATACGCAGTATTTT
CASSFRGPEGDTQYF
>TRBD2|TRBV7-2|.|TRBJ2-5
TGTGCCAGCAGCTCGCAGCGGGGCGCAGGAGAGACCCAGTACTTC
CASSSQRGAGETQYF
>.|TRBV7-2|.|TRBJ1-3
TGTGCCAGCAGCTTTCAGGGTGGAAACACCATATATTTT
CASSFQGGNTIYF
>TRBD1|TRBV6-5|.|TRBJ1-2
TGTGCCAGCAGTCCCCACGGACAGGGAGACTATGGCTACACCTTC
CASSPHGQGDYGYTF
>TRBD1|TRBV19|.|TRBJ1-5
TGTGCCAGTAGTATATACAGGGGTATGAATCAGCCCCAGCATTTT
CASSIYRGMNQPQHF
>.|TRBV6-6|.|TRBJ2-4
TGTGCCAGCAGGCCCCTGGAGGGGGCCAAAAACATTCAGTACTTC
CASRPLEGAKNIQYF
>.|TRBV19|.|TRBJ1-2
TGTGCCAGTAGTATAGTGCCGGGACAAAGCCACACCTTC
CASSIVPGQSHTF
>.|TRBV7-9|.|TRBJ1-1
TGTGCCAGCAGCTTCTTCGGGCAGGGCTACACTGAAGCTTTCTTT
CASSFFGQGYTEAFF
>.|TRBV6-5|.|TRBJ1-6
TGTGCCAGCAGATCGGGGGTTAATTCACCCCTCCACTTT
CASRSGVNSPLHF
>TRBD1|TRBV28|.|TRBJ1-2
TGTGCCAGCACCGGGACAGGGAGGCCGGGCTACACCTTC
CASTGTGRPGYTF
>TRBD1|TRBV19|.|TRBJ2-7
TGTGCCAGTAGTAGCGCCCGGGACAGCTACGAGCAGTACTTC
CASSSARDSYEQYF
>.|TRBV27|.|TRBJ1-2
TGTGCCAGCAGTGAATACAGGGTAGGGTTGGACTACACCTTC
CASSEYRVGLDYTF
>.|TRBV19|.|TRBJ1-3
TGTGCCAGTTCCAATCGGAGACAGCCCGGAAACACCATATATTTT
CASSNRRQPGNTIYF
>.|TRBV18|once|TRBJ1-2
TGTGCCAGCTCACCCCCGGGAGGGGAAGTTAATGGCTACACCTTC
CASSPPGGEVNGYTF
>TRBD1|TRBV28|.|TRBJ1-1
TGTGCCAGCTCTTCGCCACGGGAGGGACAGAGCACTGAAGCTTTCTTT
CASSSPREGQSTEAFF
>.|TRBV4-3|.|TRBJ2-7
TGCGCCAGCAGCCAAGAGGGGGGGGCGGGCTCCTACGAGCAGTACTTC
CASSQEGGAGSYEQYF
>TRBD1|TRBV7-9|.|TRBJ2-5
TGTGCCAGCAGCCCAAGACAGGGTGGAGAGACCCAGTACTTC
CASSPRQGGETQYF
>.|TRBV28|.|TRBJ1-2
TGTGCCAGCAGTAGCGGGACTGGGAACTATGGCTACACCTTC
CASSSGTGNYGYTF
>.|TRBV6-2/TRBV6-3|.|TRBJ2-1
TGTGCCAGCAGTTCGAGACAGGAGGAGGACAATGAGCAGTTCTTC
CASSSRQEEDNEQFF
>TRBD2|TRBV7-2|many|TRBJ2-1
TGTGCCAGCAGCTTAGTTCAAGCGGGAGACAATGAGCAGTTCTTC
CASSLVQAGDNEQFF
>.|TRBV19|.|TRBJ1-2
TGTGCCAGTAGTCGTGTGGAGATTAACTATGGCTACACCTTC
CASSRVEINYGYTF
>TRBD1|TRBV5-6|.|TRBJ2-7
TGTGCCAGCAGCCCCGGGACAGGGACCTTCCACGAGCAGTACTTC
CASSPGTGTFHEQYF
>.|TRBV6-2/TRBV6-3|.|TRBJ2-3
TGTGCCAGCAGTTACTCAAAGGGGACAAGCACAGATACGCAGTATTTT
CASSYSKGTSTDTQYF
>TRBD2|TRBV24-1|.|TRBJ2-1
TGTGCCACCAGTGATTCCGGCTCTAGCGGGAGTGAGTATGAGCAGTTCTTC
CATSDSGSSGSEYEQFF
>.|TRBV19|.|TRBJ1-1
TGTGCCAGTAGTCTTTCACCAGGGGTTAGGAACACTGAAGCTTTCTTT
CASSLSPGVRNTEAFF
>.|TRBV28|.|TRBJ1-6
TGTGCCAGCACCTTGGGAGAGGCCAATTCACCCCTCCACTTT
CASTLGEANSPLHF
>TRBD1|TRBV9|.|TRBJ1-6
TGTGCCAGCAGCGTAGCCGGACAGGATGAATCACCCCTCCACTTT
CASSVAGQDESPLHF
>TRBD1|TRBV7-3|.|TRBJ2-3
TGTGCCAGCAGCCGTGGGGACAGGGGCACAGATACGCAGTATTTT
CASSRGDRGTDTQYF
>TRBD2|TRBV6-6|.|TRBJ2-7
TGTGCCAGCAGTCTTAATCCCGGGACTAGCGGGAGATACGGTTACGAGCAGTACTTC
CASSLNPGTSGRYGYEQYF
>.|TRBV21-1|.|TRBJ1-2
TGTGCCAGCAGCCCCCGGACAGGGGTTAACTATGGCTACACCTTC
CASSPRTGVNYGYTF
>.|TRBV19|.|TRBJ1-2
TGTGCCAGTACCTCTTCGATGGGGGACTTCGTTGGCTATGGCTACACCTTC
CASTSSMGDFVGYGYTF